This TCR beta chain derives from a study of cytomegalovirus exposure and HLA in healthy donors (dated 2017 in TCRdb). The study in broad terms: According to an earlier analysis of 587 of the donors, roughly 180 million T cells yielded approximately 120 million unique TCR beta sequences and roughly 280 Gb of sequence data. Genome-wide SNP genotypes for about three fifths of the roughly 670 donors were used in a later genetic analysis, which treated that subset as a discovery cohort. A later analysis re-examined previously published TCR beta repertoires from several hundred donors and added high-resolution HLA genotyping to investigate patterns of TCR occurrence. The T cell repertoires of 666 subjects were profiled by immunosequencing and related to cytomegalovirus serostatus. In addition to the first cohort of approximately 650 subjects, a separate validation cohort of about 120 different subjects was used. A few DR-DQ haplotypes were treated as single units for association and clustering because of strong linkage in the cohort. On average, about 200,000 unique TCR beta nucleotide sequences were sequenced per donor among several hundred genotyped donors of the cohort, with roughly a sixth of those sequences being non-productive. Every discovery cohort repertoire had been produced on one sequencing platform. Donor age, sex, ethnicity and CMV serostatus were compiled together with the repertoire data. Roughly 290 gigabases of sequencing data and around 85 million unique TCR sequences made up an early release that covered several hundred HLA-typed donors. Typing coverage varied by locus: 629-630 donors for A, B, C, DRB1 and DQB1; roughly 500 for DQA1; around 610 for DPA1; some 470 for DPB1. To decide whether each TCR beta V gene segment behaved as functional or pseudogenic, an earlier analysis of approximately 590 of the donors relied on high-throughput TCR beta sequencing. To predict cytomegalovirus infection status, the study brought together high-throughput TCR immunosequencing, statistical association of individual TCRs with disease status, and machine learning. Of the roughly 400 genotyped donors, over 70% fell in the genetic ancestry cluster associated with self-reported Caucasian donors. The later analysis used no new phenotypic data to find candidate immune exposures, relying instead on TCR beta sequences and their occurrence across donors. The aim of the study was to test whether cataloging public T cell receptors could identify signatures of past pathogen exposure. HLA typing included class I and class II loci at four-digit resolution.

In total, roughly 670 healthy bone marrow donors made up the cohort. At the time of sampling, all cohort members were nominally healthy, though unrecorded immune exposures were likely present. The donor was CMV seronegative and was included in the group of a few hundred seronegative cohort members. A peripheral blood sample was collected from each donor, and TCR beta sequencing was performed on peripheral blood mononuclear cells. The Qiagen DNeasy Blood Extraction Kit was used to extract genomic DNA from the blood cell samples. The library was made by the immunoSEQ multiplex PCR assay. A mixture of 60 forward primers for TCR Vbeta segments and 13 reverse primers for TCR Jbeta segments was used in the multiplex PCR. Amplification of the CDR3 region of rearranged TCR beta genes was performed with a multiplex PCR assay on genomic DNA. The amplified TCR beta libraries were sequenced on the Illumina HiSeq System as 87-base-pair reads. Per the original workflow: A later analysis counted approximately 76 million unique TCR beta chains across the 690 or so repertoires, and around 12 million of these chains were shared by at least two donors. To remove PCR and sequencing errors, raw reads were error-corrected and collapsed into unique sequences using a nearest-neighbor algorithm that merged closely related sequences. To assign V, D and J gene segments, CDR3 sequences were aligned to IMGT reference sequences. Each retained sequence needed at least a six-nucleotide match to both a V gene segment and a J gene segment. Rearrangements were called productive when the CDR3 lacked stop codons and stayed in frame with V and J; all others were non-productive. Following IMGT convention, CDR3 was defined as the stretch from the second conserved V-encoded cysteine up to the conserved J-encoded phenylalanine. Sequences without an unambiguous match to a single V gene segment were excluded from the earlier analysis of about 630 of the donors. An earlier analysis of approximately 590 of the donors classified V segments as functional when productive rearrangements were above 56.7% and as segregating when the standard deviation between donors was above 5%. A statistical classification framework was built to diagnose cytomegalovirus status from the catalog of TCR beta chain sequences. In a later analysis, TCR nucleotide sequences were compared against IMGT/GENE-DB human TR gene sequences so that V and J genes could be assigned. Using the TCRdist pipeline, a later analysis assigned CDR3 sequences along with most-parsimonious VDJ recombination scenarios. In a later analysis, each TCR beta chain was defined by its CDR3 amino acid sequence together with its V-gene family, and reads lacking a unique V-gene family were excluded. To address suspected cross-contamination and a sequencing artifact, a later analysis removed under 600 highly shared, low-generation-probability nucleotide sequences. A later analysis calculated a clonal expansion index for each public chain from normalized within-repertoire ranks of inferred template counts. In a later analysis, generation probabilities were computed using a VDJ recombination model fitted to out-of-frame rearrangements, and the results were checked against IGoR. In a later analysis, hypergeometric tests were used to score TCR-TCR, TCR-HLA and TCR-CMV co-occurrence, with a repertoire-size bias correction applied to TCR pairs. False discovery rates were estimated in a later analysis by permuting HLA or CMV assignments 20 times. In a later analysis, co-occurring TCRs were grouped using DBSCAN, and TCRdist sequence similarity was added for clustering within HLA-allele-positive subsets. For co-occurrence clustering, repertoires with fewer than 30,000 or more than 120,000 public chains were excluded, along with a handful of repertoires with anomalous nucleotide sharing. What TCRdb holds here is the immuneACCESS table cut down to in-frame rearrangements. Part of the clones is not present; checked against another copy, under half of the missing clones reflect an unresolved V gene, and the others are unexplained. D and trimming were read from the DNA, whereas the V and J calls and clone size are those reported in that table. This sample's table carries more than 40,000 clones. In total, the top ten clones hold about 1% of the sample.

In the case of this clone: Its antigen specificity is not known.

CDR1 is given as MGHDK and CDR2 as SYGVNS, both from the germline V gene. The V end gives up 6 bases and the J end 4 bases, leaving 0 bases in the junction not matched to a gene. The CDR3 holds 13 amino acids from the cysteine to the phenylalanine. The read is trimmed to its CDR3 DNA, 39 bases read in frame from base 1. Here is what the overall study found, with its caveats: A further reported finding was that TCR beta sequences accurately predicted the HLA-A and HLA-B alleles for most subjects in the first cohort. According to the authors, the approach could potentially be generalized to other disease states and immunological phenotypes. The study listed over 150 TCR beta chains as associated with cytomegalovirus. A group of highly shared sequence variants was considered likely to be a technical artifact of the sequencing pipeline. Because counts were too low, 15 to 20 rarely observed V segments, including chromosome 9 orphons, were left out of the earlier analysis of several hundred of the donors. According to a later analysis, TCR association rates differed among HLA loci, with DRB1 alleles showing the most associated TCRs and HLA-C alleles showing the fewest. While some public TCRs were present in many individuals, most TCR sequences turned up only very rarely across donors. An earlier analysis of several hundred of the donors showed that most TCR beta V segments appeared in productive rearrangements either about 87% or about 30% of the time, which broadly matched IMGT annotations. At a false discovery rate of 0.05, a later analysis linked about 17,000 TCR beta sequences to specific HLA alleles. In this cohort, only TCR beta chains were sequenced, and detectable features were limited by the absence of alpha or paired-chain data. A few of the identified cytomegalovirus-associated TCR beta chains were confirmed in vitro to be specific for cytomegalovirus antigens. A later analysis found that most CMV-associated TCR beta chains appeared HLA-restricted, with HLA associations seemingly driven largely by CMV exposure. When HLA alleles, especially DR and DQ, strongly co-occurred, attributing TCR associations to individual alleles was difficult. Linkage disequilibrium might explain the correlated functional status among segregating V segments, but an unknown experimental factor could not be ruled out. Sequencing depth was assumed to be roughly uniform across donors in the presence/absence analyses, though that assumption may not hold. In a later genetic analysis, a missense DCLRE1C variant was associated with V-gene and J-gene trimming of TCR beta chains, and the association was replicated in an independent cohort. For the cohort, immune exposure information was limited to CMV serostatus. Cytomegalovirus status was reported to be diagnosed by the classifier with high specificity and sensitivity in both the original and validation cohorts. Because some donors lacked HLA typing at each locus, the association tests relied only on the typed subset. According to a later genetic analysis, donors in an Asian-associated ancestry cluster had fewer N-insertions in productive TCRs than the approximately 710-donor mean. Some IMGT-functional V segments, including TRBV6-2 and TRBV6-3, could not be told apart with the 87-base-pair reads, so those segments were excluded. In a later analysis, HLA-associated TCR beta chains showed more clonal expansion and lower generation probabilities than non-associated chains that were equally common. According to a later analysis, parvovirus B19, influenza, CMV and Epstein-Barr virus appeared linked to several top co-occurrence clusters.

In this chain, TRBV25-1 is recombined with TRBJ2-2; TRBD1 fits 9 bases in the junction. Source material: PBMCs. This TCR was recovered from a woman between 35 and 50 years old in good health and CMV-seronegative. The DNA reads TGTGCCAGCAGGACAGGGGGCACCGGGGAGCTGTTTTTT. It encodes CASRTGGTGELFF.